The 5 T cell receptor beta chains reported below all come from one sample, sequenced in a study of T-cell reconstitution after alpha-beta-depleted transplantation in children. A TCRbeta library incorporating unique molecular identifiers was prepared. One entry per CDR3 protein results from TCRdb running MiXCR on the PCR reads. Found here are hundreds of thousands of distinct CDR3 sequences, roughly 17% of them singletons; the top ten hold roughly 40%. Material: PBMCs, mostly from graft donor cells, obtained 360 days after TCRalphabeta/CD19-depleted stem cell transplant. All receptors derive from a male patient between 2 and 10 years old who had a stem cell transplant for acute lymphoblastic leukemia, so the T cells may come from the graft donor.

The genes are TRBV7-9 and TRBJ1-4; the D gene is possibly TRBD1 (6 bases). CDR1 and CDR2 from the germline V gene are SEHNR and FQNEAQ (reference sequence). The V and J ends lost 8 bases and 5 bases respectively, with 12 bases between them. This CDR3 is built from 13 residues. In DNA form, the CDR3 reads TGTGCCAGCGGGGGGGCCGGAAATGAAAAACTGTTTTTT. This sequence encodes CASGGAGNEKLFF.

The chain is built from TRBV20-1 and TRBJ1-5; D is perhaps TRBD1 (5 bases). This CDR3 region has 13 residues. Per the germline V gene, CDR1 is DFQATT and CDR2 is SNEGSKA (reference sequence). Trimming removed 6 bases at V and 2 bases at J, with 11 bases between. The DNA of the CDR3 is TGCAGTGCCGAAGGGGTGCGCAATCAGCCCCAGCATTTT. Translated, it gives CSAEGVRNQPQHF.

The chain combines TRBV4-3 with TRBJ2-7; 10 nucleotides line up with TRBD1. V lost 3 bases, J lost 2 bases, and 4 bases stayed unmatched. Germline CDR1 reads LGHNA; CDR2 reads YSLEER. This CDR3 is 15 amino acids long. For the CDR3, the DNA is TGCGCCAGCAGCCAGTTGGGGACAGGGGCCTACGAGCAGTACTTC. It yields the protein CASSQLGTGAYEQYF.

This clonotype was seen a few times. The chain uses TRBV28 and TRBJ2-3, with D perhaps being TRBD1 or TRBD2 (5 bases each). CDR1 is MDHEN and CDR2 is SYDVKM in the germline V gene. The germline V and J ends were trimmed by 5 bases and 8 bases, with 17 bases remaining between them. The CDR3 is made up of 14 amino acids. The CDR3 region is CASSPIPGTGTQYF. CDR3 sequence (DNA): TGTGCCAGCAGTCCTATTCCCGGGACCGGTACGCAGTATTTT.

The V gene is TRBV4-3, the J gene TRBJ1-5; possible D gene TRBD1, 5 bases. V shed 0 bases and J shed 10 bases, with 16 bases lying between them. Looked up from germline, CDR1 is LGHNA and CDR2 is YSLEER. This CDR3 is 15 amino acids long. The CDR3 here is CASSQDQTSGRPQHF. The CDR3 region has the DNA TGCGCCAGCAGCCAAGATCAAACGTCGGGGCGCCCCCAGCATTTT.